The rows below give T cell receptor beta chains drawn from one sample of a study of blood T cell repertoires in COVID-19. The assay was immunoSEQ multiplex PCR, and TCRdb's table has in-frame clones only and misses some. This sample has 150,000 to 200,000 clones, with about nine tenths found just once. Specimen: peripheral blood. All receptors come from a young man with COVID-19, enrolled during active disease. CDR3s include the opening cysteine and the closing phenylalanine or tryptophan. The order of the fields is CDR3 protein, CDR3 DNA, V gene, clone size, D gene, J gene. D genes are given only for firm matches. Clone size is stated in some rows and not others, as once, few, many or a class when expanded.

CASSLGQAEAFF TGTGCCAGTAGCCTTGGACAGGCTGAAGCTTTCTTT TRBV19 . TRBD1 TRBJ1-1
CSLRTSGGITDTQYF TGCAGCTTGCGGACTAGCGGGGGGATCACAGATACGCAGTATTTT TRBV29-1 . TRBD2 TRBJ2-3
CASSFGGTTVAFF TGTGCCAGCAGCTTTGGGGGCACAACGGTGGCTTTCTTT TRBV7-2 . . TRBJ1-1
CASSLTYGYTF TGTGCCAGCAGCCTAACTTATGGCTACACCTTC TRBV28 . . TRBJ1-2
CAAWSGFSGNTIYF TGTGCCGCATGGAGCGGGTTCTCTGGAAACACCATATATTTT TRBV7-2 . . TRBJ1-3
CASSLRASYEQYF TGCGCCAGCAGCTTGAGAGCATCCTACGAGCAGTACTTC TRBV5-1 . . TRBJ2-7
CSVEGAPDRPLNTEAFF TGCAGCGTTGAAGGCGCGCCGGACAGGCCTCTGAACACTGAAGCTTTCTTT TRBV29-1 . TRBD1 TRBJ1-1
CASSRLGLPSSYNEQFF TGTGCCAGCAGTAGACTGGGACTCCCGTCATCCTACAATGAGCAGTTCTTC TRBV28 . . TRBJ2-1
CATSARGQGIGYTF TGTGCCACCAGTGCCCGGGGACAGGGCATTGGCTACACCTTC TRBV24-1 . TRBD1 TRBJ1-2
CASFDPGQGPNEQYF TGTGCCAGCTTCGATCCGGGACAGGGGCCCAACGAGCAGTACTTC TRBV11-1 . TRBD1 TRBJ2-7
CAWSIQGNYGYTF TGTGCCTGGAGTATACAGGGGAACTATGGCTACACCTTC TRBV30 . TRBD1 TRBJ1-2
CASSQDRTGVYGGGYTF TGTGCCAGCAGCCAAGATAGGACGGGGGTTTATGGTGGTGGCTACACCTTC TRBV4-2 . . TRBJ1-2
CATSRDQGLDGSSYNEQFF TGTGCCACCAGCAGAGATCAGGGTCTGGACGGCAGCTCCTACAATGAGCAGTTCTTC TRBV15 . . TRBJ2-1
CASSLAGGLGGYTF TGTGCCAGCAGCTTAGCAGGGGGCCTAGGTGGCTACACCTTC TRBV7-2 once TRBD1 TRBJ1-2
CASSFRGGSSDSSEQFF TGTGCCAGCAGCTTTAGAGGCGGCAGTTCGGATTCTAGTGAGCAGTTCTTC TRBV7-9 . . TRBJ2-1
CASSPGQGPKYEQYF TGCGCCAGCAGCCCGGGACAGGGTCCCAAATACGAGCAGTACTTC TRBV4-1 . TRBD1 TRBJ2-7
CASSKRRGGGRSSYEQYF TGTGCCAGCAGCAAAAGACGGGGTGGCGGTAGGAGCTCCTACGAGCAGTACTTC TRBV21-1 . . TRBJ2-7
CASSFLAGTSGRAEQFF TGTGCCAGCAGCTTTCTGGCCGGGACTAGCGGGAGGGCTGAGCAGTTCTTC TRBV7-6 . TRBD2 TRBJ2-1
CASSSGAELFF TGTGCCAGCAGCTCAGGGGCAGAGCTGTTTTTT TRBV11-2 few . TRBJ2-2